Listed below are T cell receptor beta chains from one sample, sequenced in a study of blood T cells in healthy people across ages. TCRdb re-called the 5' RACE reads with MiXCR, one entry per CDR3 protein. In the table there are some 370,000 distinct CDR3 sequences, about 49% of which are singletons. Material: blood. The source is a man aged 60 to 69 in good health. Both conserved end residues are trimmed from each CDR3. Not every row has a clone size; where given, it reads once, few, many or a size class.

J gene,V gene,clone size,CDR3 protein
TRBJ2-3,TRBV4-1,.,ASSRDRSPIADTQY
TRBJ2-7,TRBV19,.,ASSMGGTSYEQY
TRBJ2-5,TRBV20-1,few,SASPRTQY
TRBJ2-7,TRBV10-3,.,AIREGSLAYEQY
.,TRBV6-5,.,ASRGRSSYNEQY
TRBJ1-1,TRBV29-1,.,SVELGRRNTEAF
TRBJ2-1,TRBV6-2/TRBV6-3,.,ASSYYSSSVDEQF
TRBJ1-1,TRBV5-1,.,ASSRRDGTEAF
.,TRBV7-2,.,ASSPWSGRAETQY
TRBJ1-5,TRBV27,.,ASSFLASNQPQH
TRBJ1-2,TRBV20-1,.,SASSGSGYT
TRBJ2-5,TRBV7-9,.,ASSLGLAEETQY
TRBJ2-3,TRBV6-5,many,ASSFSGLTGADTQY
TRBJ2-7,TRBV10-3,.,AIRATGGDYEQY
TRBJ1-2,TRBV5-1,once,ASSPNSANQGNYGYT
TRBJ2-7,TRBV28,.,ASSLLGGGALIYNEQY
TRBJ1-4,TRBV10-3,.,ASSWTPTNEKLF